This T cell receptor (beta chain) was obtained from a study of T-cell memory formation after mild COVID-19. This clonotype was found a few times. TCRdb recomputed calls from the 5' RACE reads with MiXCR, one row per CDR3 protein. The data hold some 250,000 distinct CDR3 sequences, with over 9% observed a single time. CDR3 length: 14 amino acids. V shed 6 bases and J shed 4 bases, with 16 bases lying between them. CDR1 DFQATT and CDR2 SNEGSKA come from the germline V gene (reference sequence). This rearrangement joins TRBV20-1 to TRBJ2-1, with a weak D call TRBD2 (5 bases). Material for sequencing was PBMCs or a T cell subset sorted from them (not recorded which). This sequence was found in a man younger than 35 who had mild COVID-19 (a few samples of this study predate the infection). Cell type and time point are not known. The CDR3 spells CSADAKGGYNEQFF. In DNA, the CDR3 is TGCAGTGCCGACGCGAAGGGCGGGTACAATGAGCAGTTCTTC.